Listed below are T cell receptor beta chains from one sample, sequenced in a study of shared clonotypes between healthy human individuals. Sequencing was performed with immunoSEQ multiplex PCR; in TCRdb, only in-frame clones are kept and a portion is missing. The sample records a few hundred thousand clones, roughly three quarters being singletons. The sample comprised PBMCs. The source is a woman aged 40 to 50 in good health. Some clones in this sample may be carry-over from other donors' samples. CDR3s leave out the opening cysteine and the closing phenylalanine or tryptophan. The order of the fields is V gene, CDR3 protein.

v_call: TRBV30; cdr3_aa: AWSASVHNSPLH
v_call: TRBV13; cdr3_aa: ASSAPGQGGEKLF
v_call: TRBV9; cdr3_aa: ASSAYPTSGGYSYEQY
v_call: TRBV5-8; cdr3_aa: ASSLYGPSTDTQY
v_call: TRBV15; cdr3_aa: ATSRDGGRPTSHEQY
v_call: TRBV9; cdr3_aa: ASSVSTGTSYEQY
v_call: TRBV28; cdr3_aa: ASMAPGTIYGYT
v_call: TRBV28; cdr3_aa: ASRYRAGELF
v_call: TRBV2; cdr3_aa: ASSDMGRLNQPQH
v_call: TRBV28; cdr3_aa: ASSLNLDSGSYEQY
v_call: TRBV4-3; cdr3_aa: ASSQDGAGSDEQY
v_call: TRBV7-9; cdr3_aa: ASSPGLAGHDEQF
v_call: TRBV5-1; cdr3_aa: ASSETGTDTQY
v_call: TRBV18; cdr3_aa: ASSPLGGEDTEAF
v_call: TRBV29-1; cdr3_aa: SVEVARGQPQH
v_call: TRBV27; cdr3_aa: ASSLSRQGALYQGTQY
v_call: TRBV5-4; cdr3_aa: ASSPRRLAGVNEQF
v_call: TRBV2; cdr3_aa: ASKAGRGTDTQY
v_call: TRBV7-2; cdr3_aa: ASSLGYSNQPQH
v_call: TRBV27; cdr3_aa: ASSLSGRGLTDTQY
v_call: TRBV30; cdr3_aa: AWSVLHPYEQY
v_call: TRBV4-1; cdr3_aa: ASSQRQTAGGADGHEQY
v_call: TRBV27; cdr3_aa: ASSSGQGLRYGYT
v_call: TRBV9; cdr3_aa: ASSVEQGPSYEQY
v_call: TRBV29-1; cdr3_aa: SVVGTGTYNEQF
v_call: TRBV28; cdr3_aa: ASSFIGVRF
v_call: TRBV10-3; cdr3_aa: AISSRATGGQF
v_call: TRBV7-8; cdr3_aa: ASSSPRLAGGPYEQY
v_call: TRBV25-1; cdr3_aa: ASTTQARGYNEQF